This entry describes one T cell receptor beta chain. Antigen specificity is unknown. The sample originates from a study of cytomegalovirus exposure and HLA in healthy donors. Study results and caveats: In a later analysis, DRB1 alleles had the most associated TCRs; HLA-C alleles the fewest. Analysis performed later found more than 15,000 TCR beta sequences associated with HLA alleles at 0.05 false discovery rate.

A multiplex PCR was run with 60 Vbeta primers and 13 Jbeta primers. Clones were read by immunoSEQ multiplex PCR, and TCRdb kept only the in-frame ones, dropping some. Of 120,000 or so clones listed, 75% to 90% are singletons. Germline V gives CDR1 KGHSH, CDR2 LQKENI. The CDR3 has 14 residues. Trimming took 4 bases from V and 2 from J, leaving 8 bases between them. The sequence was collected from a middle-aged man in good health and CMV-seronegative. The material sequenced was PBMCs. The gene calls are TRBV18 and TRBJ2-2; D remains unclear. The CDR3, as DNA: TGTGCCAGCTCACGAGAATCAAACACCGGGGAGCTGTTTTTT. Its protein product is CASSRESNTGELFF.